This note documents a single T cell receptor (beta chain) sequence. Its antigen is as yet unknown. These data are taken from a study of cytomegalovirus exposure and HLA in healthy donors. Broader study findings: Overall, roughly 170 TCR beta chains were annotated as cytomegalovirus-associated. In a later analysis, a genetic analysis reported fewer productive-TCR N-insertions in an Asian-associated ancestry cluster than the cohort average. Previously analyzed data showed that most TCR beta V segments were productive at a frequency of about 87% or about 30%. Because they were indistinguishable, some V segments, including TRBV6-2 and TRBV6-3, were excluded.

The CDR3 runs 14 residues. CDR1 is LNHDA and CDR2 is SQIVND in the germline V gene (reference sequence). The germline V and J ends were trimmed by 5 bases and 10 bases, with 18 bases remaining between them. The PCR used 60 Vbeta and 13 Jbeta primers. Sequencing was performed with immunoSEQ multiplex PCR; in TCRdb, only in-frame clones are kept and a portion is missing. Across about 140,000 clones, the top ten clones capture 0.8% to 1% of the sample. V usage is TRBV19 and J usage is TRBJ2-1; perhaps TRBD2 as D (6 bases). The source material was PBMCs. The TCR comes from a male donor in good health and CMV-seronegative. The DNA of the CDR3 is TGTGCCAGTAGTTTGGTGGGGGGTTTTGGGGAGCAGTTCTTC. Translating it yields CASSLVGGFGEQFF.